Shown below are 3 T cell receptor beta chains from a single sample sequenced in a study of blood T cells in healthy people across ages. Sample-barcoded 5' priming and a J-beta primer mix drove a second PCR of roughly 6 to 12 cycles. Each CDR3 protein gets one entry after TCRdb re-called the 5' RACE reads with MiXCR. This table has some 1.4 million distinct CDR3 sequences, 42% appearing once. The sample consisted of blood. These receptors all come from a woman aged 18 to 35 in good health.

About this clonotype: At one end the junction does not follow the germline gene, possibly because of a read error. The chain is built from TRBV27 and TRBJ1-2; D is possibly TRBD1 (5 bases). The CDR3 has 14 residues. The germline V gene has CDR1 MNHEY and CDR2 SMNVEV (reference sequence). CDR3 sequence: CANSLHWGSYGYTF. In nucleotides, the CDR3 is TGTGCCAACAGTTTACACTGGGGCTCCTATGGCTACACCTTC.

The chain links TRBV7-9 to TRBJ1-5; 9 nucleotides match TRBD1. V shed 10 bases and J 0 bases; nucleotides not matched to a gene: 4. This CDR3 spans 14 amino acids. CDR1 and CDR2 from the germline V gene are SEHNR and FQNEAQ (reference sequence). CDR3 sequence reads: CATGTGNSNQPQHF. The CDR3 coding sequence is TGTGCCACAGGGACAGGGAATAGCAATCAGCCCCAGCATTTT. Full variable domain (outside the CDR3, taken from reference TRBV7-9 and TRBJ1-5): DTGVSQNPRHKITKRGQNVTFRCDPISEHNRLYWYRQTLGQGPEFLTYFQNEAQLEKSRLLSDRFSAERPKGSFSTLEIQRTEQGDSAMYLCATGTGNSNQPQHFGDGTRLSIL.

This clonotype appeared once. This chain links TRBV6-6 with TRBJ2-5; no reliable D call. The CDR3 extends over 11 amino acids. The germline V gene has CDR1 MNHNY and CDR2 SVGAGI (reference sequence). V gave up 4 bases and J gave up 11 bases, with 11 bases separating them. The CDR3 is CASSLRKEQYF. The CDR3 DNA sequence: TGTGCCAGCAGTTTGAGGAAGGAGCAGTACTTC.